This TCR beta chain appears in the sequencing data of a study of regulatory T cells in long-lasting Graves disease. Study-wide results and caveats: There was favoring of TRBV28, TRBJ1-2 and TRBJ2-5 in persistent disease. Tissue studied was limited to peripheral blood, excluding thyroid tissue.

The CDR3 has 13 residues. The germline V gene has CDR1 DFQATT and CDR2 SNEGSKA (reference sequence). Trimming removed 5 bases at V and 6 bases at J, with 17 bases between. This clonotype occurred a few times. Its antigen remains unknown. As for time point: persistent/refractory GD, antithyroid drugs over 5 years with positive TRAb. PBMC-derived RNA was used for the TCR library. CDR3-region Arm-PCR and iRepertoire HTBI primers produced the TCR beta libraries. TCRdb recomputed calls from the multiplex PCR reads with MiXCR, one row per CDR3 protein. The sample yields about 310,000 distinct CDR3 sequences, 20% to 25% seen once.

The sequence was collected from a female donor with Graves disease. This specimen was peripheral blood mononuclear cells (PBMCs), taken when the disease was refractory, from a patient treated with antithyroid drugs. The chain recombines TRBV20-1 with TRBJ2-7, with a tentative D call TRBD2 (6 bases). The CDR3 DNA reads as TGCAGTGCTGCCCTGACTAGTACGGGCGAGCAGTACTTC. This codes for CSAALTSTGEQYF.